Shown below are 17 T cell receptor beta chains from a single sample sequenced in a study of blood T cell repertoires in COVID-19. Libraries were prepared by immunoSEQ multiplex PCR; TCRdb keeps only in-frame clonotypes and omits some of them. The repertoire consists of approximately 45,000 clones, with about 89% occurring once and the leading ten covering approximately 5.1%. Sequencing was done on a sample of peripheral blood. The receptors derive from a human donor in a cohort sampled during active COVID-19.

This clone was observed a single time. V and J are TRBV5-1 and TRBJ1-2, with TRBD1 identical over 8 bases. Per germline, CDR1 SGHRS and CDR2 YFSETQ. After removal of 0 bases from V and 2 bases from J, the junction contained 0 bases not matched to a gene. The CDR3 totals 14 residues. This CDR3 reads CASSLGDRNYGYTF. CDR3 in DNA: TGCGCCAGCAGCTTGGGGGACAGGAACTATGGCTACACCTTC. Using reference TRBV5-1 and TRBJ1-2 for the parts outside the CDR3, the full variable domain is KAGVTQTPRYLIKTRGQQVTLSCSPISGHRSVSWYQQTPGQGLQFLFEYFSETQRNKGNFPGRFSGRQFSNSRSEMNVSTLELGDSALYLCASSLGDRNYGYTFGSGTRLTVV.

This chain links TRBV28 with TRBJ2-1; 9 bases match TRBD1. CDR3 size: 15 residues. Germline V lookup: CDR1 MDHEN, CDR2 SYDVKM. V gave up 4 bases and J gave up 13 bases; unmatched junction bases: 14. CDR3 sequence: CASSSGTGPPPIQFF. The CDR3 bases are TGTGCCAGCAGTTCCGGGACAGGGCCCCCCCCAATCCAGTTCTTC.

V gene TRBV11-2 combines with J gene TRBJ2-7, with 9 bases that match TRBD1. Germline trimming cut 4 bases from V and 5 bases from J; bases unmatched to any gene: 6. In germline, CDR1 is SGHAT, CDR2 FQNNGV. The CDR3 is made up of 14 amino acids. This chain's CDR3 is CASSWNRGHNEQYF. The CDR3 DNA reads as TGTGCCAGCAGCTGGAACAGGGGGCATAACGAGCAGTACTTC.

This rearrangement joins TRBV20-1 to TRBJ2-3; 8 nucleotides match TRBD1. V trimming: 6 bases; J trimming: 10 bases; junction bases outside the gene matches: 6. The CDR3 is made up of 11 amino acids. CDR1 is DFQATT and CDR2 is SNEGSKA in the germline V gene (reference sequence). Written as DNA, the CDR3 is TGCAGTGCCAGGACAGGGCCGGCGCAGTATTTT. As protein: CSARTGPAQYF.

This chain links TRBV3-1 (or the pseudogene TRBV3-2) with TRBJ2-3, with 10 bases fitting TRBD2. CDR3 length: 16 residues. Germline CDR1 and CDR2: LGHDT and YNNKEL (reference sequence). V trimming: 1 base; J trimming: 0 bases; junction bases outside the gene matches: 1. CDR3 sequence reads: CASSQVSGRSTDTQYF. The CDR3 DNA follows: TGTGCCAGCAGCCAAGTTAGCGGGAGGAGCACAGATACGCAGTATTTT.

This clone came up once. This rearrangement joins TRBV2 to TRBJ2-7, with a weak D call TRBD1 (6 bases). The CDR3 totals 13 residues. Trimming stripped 7 bases from V and 3 bases from J, with 13 bases between. CDR1 SNHLY and CDR2 FYNNEI come from the germline V gene. The CDR3 spells CASTPGDHYEQYF. The CDR3, as DNA: TGTGCCAGCACCCCAGGGGATCACTACGAGCAGTACTTC.

This clone was seen only once. The J gene is TRBJ2-1, the V gene TRBV11-3; 10 positions agree with TRBD2. This CDR3 is built from 13 residues. CDR1 is SGHNT, CDR2 YENEEA, per germline. J gave up 10 bases and V 5 bases, and 5 bases lay outside the gene matches. The CDR3 spells CASSSGRAWEQFF. In DNA form, the CDR3 reads TGTGCCAGCAGCAGCGGGAGGGCCTGGGAGCAGTTCTTC.

The table lists this clone with a count of one. This chain links TRBV2 with TRBJ2-3, with TRBD2 identical over 7 bases. CDR1 is SNHLY, CDR2 FYNNEI, per germline. There are 14 residues in the CDR3. The trim removed 5 bases at V and 6 bases at J, leaving 8 bases unmatched. Written as DNA, the CDR3 is TGTGCCAGCAGTCCCCGGACTAGGTGGGATACGCAGTATTTT. This codes for CASSPRTRWDTQYF.

V usage is TRBV11-3 and J usage is TRBJ2-1; TRBD1 matches 8 bases. Trimming at V came to 4 bases and at J to 4 bases, leaving 12 bases not matched to a gene. The CDR3 extends over 17 amino acids. Germline-derived CDR1 and CDR2 are SGHNT and YENEEA. CDR3 nucleotide sequence: TGTGCCAGCAGCTCCGGGACAGGAGGAAAAGCGTACAATGAGCAGTTCTTC. Translated, it gives CASSSGTGGKAYNEQFF.

This sequence joins TRBV19 and TRBJ2-3, with 8 bases that match TRBD1. The ends lost 8 bases at V and 0 bases at J; junction bases unmatched: 10. The CDR3 is 16 residues long. Germline CDR1 is LNHDA and CDR2 is SQIVND (reference sequence). In nucleotides, the CDR3 is TGTGCCAGTCAATCGCAGGGGGCCGGTAGCACAGATACGCAGTATTTT. The encoded protein is CASQSQGAGSTDTQYF.

V gene TRBV5-1 combines with J gene TRBJ2-7; maybe TRBD1 (5 bases). Between the trimmed V and J ends, which lost 3 bases and 0 bases, there was a span of 13 bases. Looked up from germline, CDR1 is SGHRS and CDR2 is YFSETQ. The CDR3 is made up of 15 amino acids. In DNA form, the CDR3 reads TGCGCCAGCAGCTCGACAGTCTCCACCTCCTACGAGCAGTACTTC. This gives the protein CASSSTVSTSYEQYF.

The CDR3 sequence: CASSQDGLTEQYF. CDR3 in DNA: TGTGCCAGCAGCCAAGATGGGCTGACCGAGCAGTACTTC. V is TRBV4-2 and J is TRBJ2-7; D unresolved. The CDR3 consists of 13 residues. The V gene's germline CDR1 is LGHNA and CDR2 YNFKEQ. Trimming shortened V by 0 bases and J by 6 bases, and 9 bases separated the two germline ends.

This clone was counted between two and nine times. The chain is built from TRBV7-9 and TRBJ2-1; no definite D call. The V gene's germline CDR1 is SEHNR and CDR2 FQNEAQ (reference sequence). Trimming stripped 2 bases from V and 7 bases from J, with 6 bases between. The CDR3 contains 12 residues. The CDR3 spells CASSLSTNEQFF. Here the CDR3 DNA reads TGTGCCAGCAGCTTATCCACAAATGAGCAGTTCTTC.

This clone was seen more than once but under ten times. The rearrangement joins TRBV28 to TRBJ1-6; unclear D gene. CDR3 length: 12 residues. Germline loops: CDR1 MDHEN, CDR2 SYDVKM. Trimming pared 1 base from V and 7 bases from J, leaving 2 bases between. This chain's CDR3 is CASSLSNSPLHF. The CDR3 coding sequence is TGTGCCAGCAGTTTATCGAATTCACCCCTCCACTTT.

V gene TRBV24-1 combines with J gene TRBJ1-4; 9 bases line up with TRBD1. The germline V gene encodes CDR1 KGHDR and CDR2 SFDVKD. J was trimmed by 8 bases and V by 3 bases; bases with no gene match: 9. The CDR3 length is 16 residues. The CDR3 is CATSDREQGAGEKLFF. CDR3 bases: TGTGCCACCAGTGATAGAGAACAGGGGGCAGGGGAAAAACTGTTTTTT.

A word on this clone: The junction departs from germline at one end; a sequencing error may be responsible. The same CDR3 is also encoded by other DNA sequences in this sample. V gene TRBV5-1 combines with J gene TRBJ2-1, with 9 bases fitting TRBD2. This CDR3 spans 16 amino acids. CDR1 and CDR2 (germline): SGHRS, YFSETQ. This CDR3 is CASSLGAGGSYNEQFF. The CDR3 nucleotides read TGCGCCAGCAGTTTGGGGGCGGGAGGGTCCTACAATGAGCAGTTCTTC.

The chain uses TRBV5-1 and TRBJ2-7; 9 bases are a match to TRBD1. The germline CDR1 and CDR2 sequences are SGHRS and YFSETQ. Trimming cost V 7 bases and J 5 bases; bases outside gene matches: 13. The CDR3 has 15 amino acids. CDR3 loop: CASSPGQGFQDEQYF. The CDR3, as DNA: TGCGCCAGCTCTCCGGGACAGGGTTTTCAAGACGAGCAGTACTTC. The whole variable domain, remainder taken from reference TRBV5-1 and TRBJ2-7, is KAGVTQTPRYLIKTRGQQVTLSCSPISGHRSVSWYQQTPGQGLQFLFEYFSETQRNKGNFPGRFSGRQFSNSRSEMNVSTLELGDSALYLCASSPGQGFQDEQYFGPGTRLTVT.